These 4 T cell receptor beta chains came from one sample sequenced in a study of liver allograft versus peripheral blood T cells. Study-wide background: Comparative analysis was performed on T cell receptor repertoires from transplanted livers and from recipients' peripheral blood.

TCRdb re-analysed the reads in MiXCR, keeping a single row per CDR3 protein. The repertoire consists of about 9,000 distinct CDR3 sequences, with approximately 16% occurring once and the leading ten covering roughly 2.9%. Receptors originate from a human patient who had a liver transplant. The graft donor may account for some of the T cells.

For this clonotype: This clone may be a read error of a much larger clone one base away. V gene TRBV5-6 combines with J gene TRBJ2-3, with D hard to call. This CDR3 spans 15 amino acids. The germline CDR1 and CDR2 sequences are SGHDT and YYEEEE. The CDR3 DNA sequence: TGTGCCAGCAGCTGGTTAGAAAGAAGCACAGATAGGCAGTATTTT. Translated: CASSWLERSTDRQYF. The full variable domain, in which reference TRBV5-6 and TRBJ2-3 provide the parts outside the CDR3, is DAGVTQSPTHLIKTRGQQVTLRCSPKSGHDTVSWYQQALGQGPQFIFQYYEEEERQRGNFPDRFSGHQFPNYSSELNVNALLLGDSALYLCASSWLERSTDRQYFGPGTRLTVL.

The genes are TRBV7-2 and TRBJ1-1; 7 bases are shared with TRBD1. J gave up 3 bases and V 5 bases, and 6 bases lay outside the gene matches. This CDR3 region has 14 residues. Per germline, CDR1 SGHTA and CDR2 FQGNSA. CDR3 region: CASSPQGDYTEAFF. The DNA for the CDR3 is TGTGCCAGCAGCCCTCAGGGGGATTACACTGAAGCTTTCTTT. Together with reference TRBV7-2 and TRBJ1-1, the CDR3 gives the full variable domain: GAGVSQSPSNKVTEKGKDVELRCDPISGHTALYWYRQSLGQGLEFLIYFQGNSAPDKSGLPSDRFSAERTGGSVSTLTIQRTQQEDSAVYLCASSPQGDYTEAFFGQGTRLTVV.

This clonotype was counted many times. The V and J genes are TRBV5-6 and TRBJ1-2; D remains unclear. The CDR3 is 13 amino acids. With 4 bases removed from V and 2 bases from J, the gap between germline ends came to 9 bases. Per the germline V gene, CDR1 is SGHDT and CDR2 is YYEEEE. This CDR3 is CASSRAGNYGYTF. In DNA form, the CDR3 reads TGTGCCAGCAGCCGGGCGGGAAACTATGGCTACACCTTC.

The rearrangement joins TRBV30 to TRBJ1-1; 9 bases line up with TRBD1. The CDR3 is made up of 15 amino acids. CDR1 is GTSNPN and CDR2 is SVGIG in the germline V gene (reference sequence). V was pared by 0 bases and J by 5 bases, with 7 bases of the junction left unmatched. CDR3 DNA sequence: TGTGCCTGGAGTGTTTTGACAGGGGGAAAAACTGAAGCTTTCTTT. It codes for CAWSVLTGGKTEAFF.